The 27 T cell receptor beta chains in this list originate from one sample, sequenced in a study of T cells after yellow fever vaccination. TCRdb used MiXCR to reprocess the 5' RACE reads, holding one entry per CDR3 protein. The sample includes over 250,000 distinct CDR3 sequences, about 5.2% of them seen just once. This sample comprised CD4+ T cells sorted from PBMCs, obtained on the day of the yellow fever booster vaccination. These receptors were obtained from a man aged 18-30 years who received the YFV17D yellow fever vaccine.

A few counts support this clonotype. The chain employs TRBV5-4 and TRBJ1-2; D gene ambiguous. V was trimmed by 4 bases and J by 9 bases, leaving 25 bases between them. Germline V gene sequence: CDR1 SGHNT, CDR2 YYREEE (reference sequence). The CDR3 is 16 amino acids. The DNA for the CDR3 is TGTGCCAGCAGCCCCCGGGCAGGTCCAAAAGGTTCCAGCTACACCTTC. It is translated as CASSPRAGPKGSSYTF.

J is TRBJ2-3 and V is TRBV7-3, with a tentative D call TRBD2 (6 bases). V lost 3 bases to trimming and J lost 4 bases, with 14 bases between them. CDR1 SGHTA and CDR2 FQGTGA come from the germline V gene. This CDR3 spans 15 amino acids. The CDR3 nucleotides read TGTGCCAGCAGCTTTAGCGGCCCGCCGGCAGATACGCAGTATTTT. It yields the protein CASSFSGPPADTQYF.

This clonotype has just a few counts. The chain has TRBV7-3 and TRBJ1-1; D remains unclear. This CDR3 contains 14 residues. Germline assignment: CDR1 SGHTA and CDR2 FQGTGA. The germline V and J ends were trimmed by 2 bases and 3 bases, with 10 bases remaining between them. The CDR3 is CASSLDGDHTEAFF. CDR3 DNA sequence: TGTGCCAGCAGCTTAGACGGGGATCACACTGAAGCTTTCTTT.

In this sample, this clonotype turned up many times. V usage is TRBV5-1 and J usage is TRBJ2-1; D is undetermined. Trimming cost V 0 bases and J 6 bases, with 4 bases left between them. The CDR3 is made up of 12 amino acids. Germline-derived CDR1 and CDR2 are SGHRS and YFSETQ. This chain's CDR3 is CASSLASNEQFF. CDR3 bases: TGCGCCAGCAGCTTGGCCAGCAATGAGCAGTTCTTC.

The chain uses TRBV20-1 and TRBJ2-7; TRBD2 matches at 9 bases. The germline V gene encodes CDR1 DFQATT and CDR2 SNEGSKA (reference sequence). Germline trimming cut 6 bases from V and 2 bases from J; bases unmatched to any gene: 5. The CDR3 sequence is 13 residues long. The CDR3 here is CSAMGGGAYEQYF. The CDR3 DNA reads as TGCAGTGCGATGGGCGGGGGGGCCTACGAGCAGTACTTC.

This clonotype has at least ten counts. The chain couples TRBV15 to TRBJ2-7; 8 bases are shared with TRBD1. Germline CDR1 is LNHNV and CDR2 is YYDKDF (reference sequence). J gave up 2 bases and V 0 bases, and 9 bases lay outside the gene matches. This CDR3 comprises 17 residues. CDR3 residues: CATSREFGTGMAYEQYF. Written as DNA, the CDR3 is TGTGCCACCAGCAGAGAATTTGGGACAGGCATGGCCTACGAGCAGTACTTC.

This clonotype has at least ten counts. The V and J genes are TRBV4-2 and TRBJ2-3, with D hard to call. V gave up 4 bases and J gave up 4 bases, with 12 bases separating them. Per germline, CDR1 LGHNA and CDR2 YNFKEQ. The CDR3 spans 14 residues. The CDR3 is CASSLRSHADTQYF. The CDR3 bases are TGTGCCAGCAGCCTCCGGTCACACGCAGATACGCAGTATTTT.

In its sample, this clonotype was seen a few times. This sequence joins TRBV7-3 and TRBJ2-3, with 14 bases lining up with TRBD2. Germline CDR1 and CDR2: SGHTA and FQGTGA. V shed 5 bases and J 5 bases; nucleotides not matched to a gene: 3. The length of the CDR3 is 15 residues. CDR3 sequence (DNA): TGTGCCAGCAGCCTGACTAGCGGGGGGGAAGATACGCAGTATTTT. Translated: CASSLTSGGEDTQYF.

The table lists this clonotype with many counts. The chain recombines TRBV4-1 with TRBJ2-2; TRBD1 might be the D (5 bases). The CDR3 consists of 14 residues. Germline assignment: CDR1 MGHRA and CDR2 YSYEKL. With 7 bases removed from V and 7 bases from J, the gap between germline ends came to 16 bases. The CDR3, as DNA: TGCGCCAGCACCTCGACTCCCCAGGGCGGGGAGCTGTTTTTT. Protein sequence: CASTSTPQGGELFF.

The V gene is TRBV6-2 or TRBV6-3, the J gene TRBJ2-1, with 7 bases fitting TRBD1. CDR1 is MNHEY, CDR2 SVGEGT, per germline. The CDR3 is 13 residues long. J was trimmed by 3 bases and V by 8 bases; bases with no gene match: 4. In DNA form, the CDR3 reads TGTGCCAGCTGCAGGGACAGCTACAATGAGCAGTTCTTC. It encodes CASCRDSYNEQFF.

This clonotype was recorded a few times. V and J are TRBV12-3 or TRBV12-4 and TRBJ2-6; no clear D. The V end lost 6 bases, the J end lost 0 bases, and 9 bases lay between the germline ends. This CDR3 region has 15 residues. DNA for the CDR3: TGTGCCAGCAGCAACAGTCGCTCTGGGGCCAACGTCCTGACTTTC. This translates into CASSNSRSGANVLTF.

The chain uses TRBV4-3 and TRBJ1-4; D may be TRBD1 (5 bases). CDR1 is LGHNA and CDR2 is YSLEER in the germline V gene. The V end lost 0 bases, the J end lost 3 bases, and 11 bases lay between the germline ends. The CDR3 is made up of 16 amino acids. The CDR3 loop reads CASSQDLGASNEKLFF. Written as DNA, the CDR3 is TGCGCCAGCAGCCAAGATCTTGGGGCGTCTAATGAAAAACTGTTTTTT.

The chain carries TRBV6-2 or TRBV6-3 and TRBJ1-3; D unclear. CDR3 size: 14 residues. Per germline, CDR1 MNHEY and CDR2 SVGEGT. The V end was cut by 8 bases, the J end by 1 base, with 12 bases between. CDR3 sequence (DNA): TGTGCCAGCGACCTTATTGGATCTGGAAACACCATATATTTT. Amino acids: CASDLIGSGNTIYF.

The table lists this clonotype with a few counts. The chain links TRBV3-1 to TRBJ1-2; no firm D call. Germline assignment: CDR1 LGHDT and CDR2 YNNKEL (reference sequence). Trimming cost V 2 bases and J 8 bases, with 12 bases left between them. There are 13 residues in the CDR3. The CDR3 nucleotides are TGTGCCAGCAGCCAAAGCCTACAAGGCGGCTACACCTTC. It specifies CASSQSLQGGYTF. Full variable domain (remainder filled in from reference TRBV3-1 and TRBJ1-2): DTAVSQTPKYLVTQMGNDKSIKCEQNLGHDTMYWYKQDSKKFLKIMFSYNNKELIINETVPNRFSPKSPDKAHLNLHINSLELGDSAVYFCASSQSLQGGYTFGSGTRLTVV.

This clonotype has at least ten counts. The chain joins TRBV7-2 to TRBJ2-3; a weak D match, TRBD2 (5 bases). CDR3 length: 14 amino acids. V was cut by 5 bases and J by 9 bases, with 18 bases left in between. Germline CDR1 is SGHTA and CDR2 is FQGNSA. CDR3 DNA: TGTGCCAGCAGCCCCGACCCCCCACCGGGGACGCAGTATTTT. This codes for CASSPDPPPGTQYF. Full variable domain (remainder filled in from reference TRBV7-2 and TRBJ2-3): GAGVSQSPSNKVTEKGKDVELRCDPISGHTALYWYRQSLGQGLEFLIYFQGNSAPDKSGLPSDRFSAERTGGSVSTLTIQRTQQEDSAVYLCASSPDPPPGTQYFGPGTRLTVL.

The table lists this clonotype with a few counts. V gene TRBV10-3 combines with J gene TRBJ2-2; possible D gene TRBD1, 6 bases. Germline V gene data show CDR1 as ENHRY and CDR2 as SYGVKD. The V end was cut by 5 bases, the J end by 7 bases, with 11 bases between. The CDR3 is made up of 13 amino acids. CDR3 region: CAISPTGFGELFF. DNA for the CDR3: TGTGCCATCAGTCCGACAGGCTTCGGGGAGCTGTTTTTT.

The V gene is TRBV5-1, the J gene TRBJ2-3; D not certain. Trimming took 4 bases from V and 2 from J, leaving 20 bases between them. The CDR3 covers 17 residues. Germline CDR1 is SGHRS and CDR2 is YFSETQ. The CDR3 loop reads CASSPTGLPEYTDTQYF. The CDR3 DNA follows: TGCGCCAGCAGCCCCACCGGGCTGCCCGAATACACAGATACGCAGTATTTT.

This clonotype was counted only a few times. V gene TRBV28 combines with J gene TRBJ2-7; 8 nucleotides agree with TRBD1. V was pared by 4 bases and J by 4 bases, with 6 bases of the junction left unmatched. This CDR3 is 14 amino acids long. Germline CDR1 reads MDHEN; CDR2 reads SYDVKM. CDR3 sequence: CASSSPGDRYEQYV. In nucleotides, the CDR3 is TGTGCCAGCAGTTCCCCAGGGGACAGGTACGAGCAGTACGTC.

This CDR3 is CASSLWGSEQFF. CDR3 nucleotides: TGTGCCAGCAGTTTATGGGGTAGTGAGCAGTTCTTC. V gene TRBV28 combines with J gene TRBJ2-1, with D unclear. CDR1 is MDHEN, CDR2 SYDVKM, per germline. The CDR3 consists of 12 residues. The ends were cut back, 0 bases at V and 9 bases at J, with 6 bases in the middle.

This clonotype was recorded a few times. The V and J genes are TRBV12-3 or TRBV12-4 and TRBJ2-5, with 7 bases that match TRBD1. V gave up 4 bases and J gave up 7 bases; unmatched junction bases: 12. The CDR3 sequence is 15 residues long. The CDR3 sequence is CASSSDRVQGGTQYF. The CDR3 DNA reads TGTGCCAGCAGTTCCGACAGGGTCCAAGGGGGGACCCAGTACTTC.

There are a few counts of this clonotype. The chain couples TRBV24-1 to TRBJ2-3; 9 bases line up with TRBD2. The germline V gene encodes CDR1 KGHDR and CDR2 SFDVKD. The CDR3 is made up of 15 amino acids. Losses at the gene ends were 5 bases for V and 0 bases for J; bases not matched to a gene: 2. The CDR3 reads CATSVGLASTDTQYF. The CDR3 DNA reads as TGTGCCACCAGTGTCGGACTAGCGAGCACAGATACGCAGTATTTT.

The rearrangement joins TRBV10-3 to TRBJ2-5; 9 bases align to TRBD2. This CDR3 is 14 amino acids long. Germline CDR1 and CDR2: ENHRY and SYGVKD. With 7 bases clipped from V and 2 bases from J, the junction kept 5 bases outside the gene matches. DNA for the CDR3: TGTGCCATCAAGCTGACTAGCGGTCAAGAGACCCAGTACTTC. Translation: CAIKLTSGQETQYF.

This clonotype was detected only a few times. The chain employs TRBV11-3 and TRBJ1-1; D gene unclear. Germline V gives CDR1 SGHNT, CDR2 YENEEA. CDR3 length equals 13 residues. Between the trimmed V and J ends, which lost 2 bases and 1 base, there was a span of 5 bases. CDR3: CASSLNTNTEAFF. DNA of the CDR3: TGTGCCAGCAGCTTAAACACGAACACTGAAGCTTTCTTT.

This clonotype was found many times. The chain recombines TRBV7-9 with TRBJ1-1; TRBD1 is a possible D gene (6 bases). The CDR3 has 14 amino acids. V dropped 3 bases and J dropped 4 bases, with 12 bases sitting between them. Germline lookup yields CDR1 SEHNR and CDR2 FQNEAQ (reference sequence). CDR3 region: CASSFAARGTEAFF. Here the CDR3 DNA reads TGTGCCAGCAGCTTCGCGGCCAGGGGCACTGAAGCTTTCTTT.

This clonotype was seen a few times. The rearrangement uses TRBV6-6 and TRBJ1-5; no reliable D call. In germline, CDR1 is MNHNY, CDR2 SVGAGI (reference sequence). This CDR3 contains 16 residues. Trimming left V 5 bases short and J 0 bases short, with 14 bases between. The CDR3 region is CASSRPGGVSNQPQHF. In nucleotides, the CDR3 is TGTGCCAGCAGTCGACCCGGTGGGGTTAGCAATCAGCCCCAGCATTTT.

The J gene is TRBJ2-1, the V gene TRBV18; TRBD2 agrees at 7 bases. In germline, CDR1 is KGHSH, CDR2 LQKENI. This CDR3 is built from 16 residues. V lost 3 bases, J lost 6 bases, and 11 bases stayed unmatched. CDR3 DNA: TGTGCCAGCTCACCTTTTGATGGTGCGGGGGTCAATGAGCAGTTCTTC. This codes for CASSPFDGAGVNEQFF.

This clonotype showed up many times. CDR3 amino acids: CASSFGRARETQYF. The CDR3 region has the DNA TGCGCCAGCAGCTTTGGCAGGGCCCGGGAGACCCAGTACTTC. The chain links TRBV5-1 to TRBJ2-5; D is possibly TRBD1 (5 bases). Germline CDR1 reads SGHRS; CDR2 reads YFSETQ. V lost 2 bases and J 5 bases, leaving 13 bases between the germline ends. CDR3 length equals 14 residues. The variable domain in full, with the rest retrieved from reference TRBV5-1 and TRBJ2-5, is KAGVTQTPRYLIKTRGQQVTLSCSPISGHRSVSWYQQTPGQGLQFLFEYFSETQRNKGNFPGRFSGRQFSNSRSEMNVSTLELGDSALYLCASSFGRARETQYFGPGTRLLVL.